Sequencing of this TCR beta chain was carried out in a study of CD8 T cells in ankylosing spondylitis. TCRdb re-analysed the 5' RACE reads in MiXCR, keeping a single row per CDR3 protein. The sample contains hundreds of thousands of distinct CDR3 sequences, roughly 20% of which appear only once. Specimen: blood, either unsorted or a sorted T cell fraction (not recorded which). The source is a male donor with ankylosing spondylitis or in good health (not recorded which).

CDR3 protein: CASSSGTGATYEQYF. In nucleotides, the CDR3 is TGTGCCAGCAGCTCTGGGACAGGTGCTACCTACGAGCAGTACTTC. The chain carries TRBV7-6 and TRBJ2-7; the match to TRBD1 covers 8 bases. The CDR3 consists of 15 residues. The junction had 7 bases not matched to a gene; V was cut back by 4 bases and J by 2 bases. Looked up from germline, CDR1 is SGHVS and CDR2 is FNYEAQ.